The T cell receptor (beta chain) under discussion was sequenced for a study of cytomegalovirus exposure and HLA in healthy donors. The study, taken as a whole, reports: Prior analysis indicated that the majority of TCR beta V segments exhibited productivity approximately 90% or approximately 30% of the time.

A multiplex PCR was run with 60 Vbeta primers and 13 Jbeta primers. The data were produced by immunoSEQ multiplex PCR, yet TCRdb's version contains in-frame clones alone and is incomplete. The sample includes approximately 100,000 clones, roughly 80% of them seen just once. Notes on this clone: Its specificity is unknown.

This CDR3 has 14 amino acids. Per the germline V gene, CDR1 is SNHLY and CDR2 is FYNNEI. Trimming took 2 bases from V and 15 from J; bases not matched to a gene: 10. The clonotype originates from a female donor in good health and CMV-seronegative. This sequence joins TRBV2 and TRBJ2-4, with TRBD2 matching 10 bases. Material for sequencing was PBMCs. CDR3 amino acids: CASSESLAGARRYF. In nucleotides, the CDR3 is TGTGCCAGCAGTGAAAGCCTAGCGGGGGCTAGGAGGTACTTC. Looking up the rest from reference TRBV2 and TRBJ2-4 gives the full variable domain: EPEVTQTPSHQVTQMGQEVILRCVPISNHLYFYWYRQILGQKVEFLVSFYNNEISEKSEIFDDQFSVERPDGSNFTLKIRSTKLEDSAMYFCASSESLAGARRYFGAGTRLSVL.